This T cell receptor beta chain emerged from a study of metastatic and nonmetastatic thyroid tumors. About the research overall: Both malignant and benign thyroid patients supplied peripheral blood and tumor or nodule tissue samples, across which the repertoires of these patients were then compared. Whole-study results and caveats: Reportedly, malignant thyroid tumors had significantly higher TCR beta diversity than benign nodules, in blood and tumor.

Original handling: For papillary thyroid cancer, a distant-metastasis classifier was constructed from CDR3 differences observed across clinicopathological groups. MiXCR was used by TCRdb to re-call the PCR reads. These V and J calls derive from TCRdb rather than the authors' analysis. The sample yields under 15,000 clones, about 12% seen once. Germline CDR1 and CDR2: MGHRA and YSYEKL. The V end was cut by 0 bases, the J end by 1 base, with 16 bases between. This CDR3 has 19 amino acids. Patients were all untreated before their thyroid surgery. This clone was seen repeatedly, ten times or more. Its matching antigen is unknown.

This receptor was identified in a female donor with papillary thyroid cancer or a benign thyroid nodule (not recorded which). Some clones in this sample may be carry-over from other donors' samples. V is TRBV4-1 and J is TRBJ1-6, with D perhaps matching TRBD1 (5 bases). The sequencing sample was made of blood. The CDR3 spells CASSQEWDRGRSYNSPLHF. CDR3 nucleotides: TGCGCCAGCAGCCAAGAATGGGATAGGGGAAGGTCCTATAATTCACCCCTCCACTTT.